This T cell receptor (beta chain) was found in a study of T cell changes during pregnancy in multiple sclerosis. Per the germline V gene, CDR1 is SEHNR and CDR2 is FQNEAQ (reference sequence). CDR3 length: 14 amino acids. The V and J ends lost 1 base and 9 bases respectively, with 13 bases between them. The assay was immunoSEQ multiplex PCR, and TCRdb's table has in-frame clones only and misses some. Found here are 40,000 to 45,000 clones, about 90% of them singletons; the top ten hold 0.6% to 0.75%. The sequencing used CD4+ T cells from peripheral blood mononuclear cells, collected before pregnancy. The chain is built from TRBV7-9 and TRBJ1-5; weak D call: TRBD1 (5 bases). The clonotype comes from a female donor with multiple sclerosis, enrolled in a pregnancy study. The CDR3 nucleotides read TGTGCCAGCAGCTTAGATGGGGCAAGGGCGCCCCAGCATTTT. Amino acids: CASSLDGARAPQHF.